Presented here are 3 T cell receptor beta chains from one specimen sequenced in a study of PD-1 blockade in classical Hodgkin lymphoma. Brentuximab vedotin exposure varied among the patients, all of whom had relapsed after autologous stem cell transplantation. Sequencing was performed with immunoSEQ multiplex PCR; in TCRdb, only in-frame clones are kept and a portion is missing. The sample records roughly 20,000 clones, 86% being singletons. The sample consisted of peripheral blood mononuclear cells (PBMCs), taken before the second cycle of nivolumab. The receptors shown here come from a human donor with classical Hodgkin lymphoma.

This chain uses TRBV18 with TRBJ2-3, with 8 bases that match TRBD1. The germline V gene encodes CDR1 KGHSH and CDR2 LQKENI. There are 15 residues in the CDR3. Losses at the gene ends were 6 bases for V and 0 bases for J; bases not matched to a gene: 5. CDR3 DNA: TGTGCCAGCTCTTGGACAGGGTCAAGCACAGATACGCAGTATTTT. Amino acids: CASSWTGSSTDTQYF.

The CDR3 protein is CASSLIGAYEQYF. The CDR3 DNA follows: TGTGCCAGCAGCTTAATCGGTGCCTACGAGCAGTACTTC. This chain connects TRBV7-9 to TRBJ2-7; no reliable D call. The germline V gene encodes CDR1 SEHNR and CDR2 FQNEAQ (reference sequence). Trimming stripped 2 bases from V and 2 bases from J, with 7 bases between. The CDR3 runs 13 residues.

The chain links TRBV11-1 to TRBJ2-2; 10 nucleotides align to TRBD1. The CDR3 runs 16 residues. The V and J ends lost 4 bases and 5 bases, in that order; junction bases with no gene match: 7. The germline gives CDR1 SGHAT, CDR2 FQDESV (reference sequence). This chain's CDR3 is CASSSWTGGNTGELFF. In DNA, the CDR3 is TGTGCCAGCAGCTCGTGGACAGGGGGAAATACCGGGGAGCTGTTTTTT.